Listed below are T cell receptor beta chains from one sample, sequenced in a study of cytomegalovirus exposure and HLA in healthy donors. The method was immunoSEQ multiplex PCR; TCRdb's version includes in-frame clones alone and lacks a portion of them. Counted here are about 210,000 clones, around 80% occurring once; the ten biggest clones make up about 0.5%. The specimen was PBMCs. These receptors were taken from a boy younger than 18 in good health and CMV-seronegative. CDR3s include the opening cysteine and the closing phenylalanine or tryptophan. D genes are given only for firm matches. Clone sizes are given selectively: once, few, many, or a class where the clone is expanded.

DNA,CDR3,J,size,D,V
TGTGCCAGCAGCGGGACAGGGGTTGGCTACACCTTC,CASSGTGVGYTF,TRBJ1-2,.,TRBD1,TRBV5-6
TGTGCCGCTCGATGCCGGCACCGGGGAGCTGTTTTT,CAARCRHRGAVF,TRBJ2-2,.,.,TRBV5-6
TGTGCCAGCTCCTCCTACAGGGACAACACTGAAGCTTTCTTT,CASSSYRDNTEAFF,TRBJ1-1,.,.,TRBV18
TGTGCCAGCTCACCGCCGGGACTAGCGGGAGGAGGCTACGAGCAGTACTTC,CASSPPGLAGGGYEQYF,TRBJ2-7,.,TRBD2,TRBV18
TGTGCCAGCAGTCGGGGAGGGTTAGGTGAGACCCAGTACTTC,CASSRGGLGETQYF,TRBJ2-5,.,TRBD2,TRBV6-5
TGTGCCAGCAGTGGCAAGGGACAGGGCCGGCTGCCGGACCAAGAGACCCAGTACTTC,CASSGKGQGRLPDQETQYF,TRBJ2-5,.,TRBD1,TRBV6-4
TGTGCCAGTACCCTATCTGCAGGGGCTAATCAGCCCCAGCATTTT,CASTLSAGANQPQHF,TRBJ1-5,.,.,TRBV19
TGTGCCAGTACTGACAGGGGGACCACTAACTATGGCTACACCTTC,CASTDRGTTNYGYTF,TRBJ1-2,.,TRBD1,TRBV19
TGTGCCAGCAGGGCCAGGGTAGCCCGCGGAAATGGGGCCAACGTCCTGACTTTC,CASRARVARGNGANVLTF,TRBJ2-6,.,.,TRBV2
TGTGCCAGTAGTACGCGACGGGGGGAGAACAATCAGCCCCAGCATTTT,CASSTRRGENNQPQHF,TRBJ1-5,.,.,TRBV19
TGCAGCGTTGAAGAGACTATTTCGTACGAGCAGTACTTC,CSVEETISYEQYF,TRBJ2-7,.,.,TRBV29-1
TGCGCCAGCGCCCTACAGGGCACCAACGTCCTGACTTTC,CASALQGTNVLTF,TRBJ2-6,once,.,TRBV5-1
TGTGCCTGGAGTTTCGGTCCCTACGAGCAGTACTTC,CAWSFGPYEQYF,TRBJ2-7,.,.,TRBV30
TGTGCCAGCAGTTTGGGACAGGTCGATTCACCCCTCCACTTT,CASSLGQVDSPLHF,TRBJ1-6,.,TRBD1,TRBV5-4
TGTGCCAGTAGTATTCACAGGGGGACCACTGAAGCTTTCTTT,CASSIHRGTTEAFF,TRBJ1-1,.,TRBD1,TRBV19
TGTGCCAGCAGTTTGTCGCGGAACACTGAAGCTTTCTTT,CASSLSRNTEAFF,TRBJ1-1,once,.,TRBV27
TGTGCCAGTAGTATAGCCCCGATGGACAGGGCGAGGACTGAAGCTTTCTTT,CASSIAPMDRARTEAFF,TRBJ1-1,.,TRBD1,TRBV19
TGTGCCAGCAGCACCATTCGACAGGGGGCGTGGAACGAGCAGTACTTC,CASSTIRQGAWNEQYF,TRBJ2-7,.,TRBD1,TRBV11-2
TGCGCCAGCAGCTTTCAGGGGAACACTGAAGCTTTCTTT,CASSFQGNTEAFF,TRBJ1-1,.,.,TRBV5-1
TGTGCCAGCAGTTTATGGGCGGGGGGAGGGTTCTACGAGCAGTACTTC,CASSLWAGGGFYEQYF,TRBJ2-7,once,TRBD2,TRBV27
TGTGCCAGCAGTTCCCTGTTCGACGGGGAGACCCAGTACTTC,CASSSLFDGETQYF,TRBJ2-5,.,.,TRBV27
TGTGCCATCAGTGAGCGGGGGTCGTTGGACTATGGCTACACCTTC,CAISERGSLDYGYTF,TRBJ1-2,few,.,TRBV10-3
TGTGCCAGTAGTATAGGGGGCGGGGACAATGAGCAGTTCTTC,CASSIGGGDNEQFF,TRBJ2-1,.,.,TRBV19
TGTGCCAGCAGTTACGGGCAGCCCCTACACAATGAGCAGTTCTTC,CASSYGQPLHNEQFF,TRBJ2-1,.,.,TRBV6-6
TGTGCCAGCACAACTTTCTTAGCGGGAGGACAAGAGACCCAGTACTTC,CASTTFLAGGQETQYF,TRBJ2-5,.,TRBD2,TRBV27
TGCAGCGCCGCCCCGTCGGTATACGAGCAGTACTTC,CSAAPSVYEQYF,TRBJ2-7,.,.,TRBV29-1
TGTGCCATCAGTACAGGGGGCCCCTACGAGCAGTACTTC,CAISTGGPYEQYF,TRBJ2-7,.,TRBD1,TRBV10-3
TGTGCCAGCAGCCCGACAGGGGCAATCGATGGCTACACCTTC,CASSPTGAIDGYTF,TRBJ1-2,.,TRBD1,TRBV7-9
TGTGCCAGCAGCTGGTTCAGGGGGCGGCAGACCGGGGAGCTGTTTTTT,CASSWFRGRQTGELFF,TRBJ2-2,.,TRBD1,TRBV5-4
TGTGCCAGCAGCTTTTGGACAGGGGCCTACAATGAGCAGTTCTTC,CASSFWTGAYNEQFF,TRBJ2-1,.,TRBD1,TRBV5-5
TGTGCCAGCAGCAAACTCAAAACAGGGTTGGGAAACACCATATATTTT,CASSKLKTGLGNTIYF,TRBJ1-3,.,.,TRBV7-9
TGTGCCAGCAGTTCACGACTAGCGGGAGGGTATGAGCAGTTCTTC,CASSSRLAGGYEQFF,TRBJ2-1,.,TRBD2,TRBV6-5
TGTGCCAGTAGTACCCGGACAGGGAGGGCCAACGTCCTGACTTTC,CASSTRTGRANVLTF,TRBJ2-6,.,TRBD1,TRBV19
TGCGCCAGCAGCTCACCGGGACGTCGGCGGGACTACGAGCAGTACTTC,CASSSPGRRRDYEQYF,TRBJ2-7,.,.,TRBV4-1
TGCAGCGTTGAAGACAGGGGTTCTGGGGCCAACGTCCTGACTTTC,CSVEDRGSGANVLTF,TRBJ2-6,.,.,TRBV29-1
TGTGCCAGCAGCCGGGGCGCAGGGGTCGACGAGCAGTACTTC,CASSRGAGVDEQYF,TRBJ2-7,few,.,TRBV5-4
TGTGCCAGCAGCTTGTGGCGGGACAGACTAACAGATACGCAGTATTTT,CASSLWRDRLTDTQYF,TRBJ2-3,few,.,TRBV5-6
TGTGCCTGGAGTACGGGGTTACGAAACGAGCAGTACTTC,CAWSTGLRNEQYF,TRBJ2-7,.,.,TRBV30
TGTGCCAGCAGCTCTCGGGACAGTGAAGCTTTCTTT,CASSSRDSEAFF,TRBJ1-1,few,TRBD1,TRBV7-9
TGTGCCAGCAGTAGTCCGGACAGAGGATTTTTCGGGGAGCTGTTTTTT,CASSSPDRGFFGELFF,TRBJ2-2,.,.,TRBV27
TGTGCCAGCAGTTCCCCCCCAAACGAGCAGTACTTC,CASSSPPNEQYF,TRBJ2-7,.,.,TRBV6-5
TGTGCCAGCAGTTTCGTCGGGGGTCGAACCTACGAGCAGTACTTC,CASSFVGGRTYEQYF,TRBJ2-7,.,.,TRBV27
TGCGCCAGCAGCCAAGGATTACTAGCGGGAGGCTCCCGTTGCGAGCAGTACTTC,CASSQGLLAGGSRCEQYF,TRBJ2-7,.,TRBD2,TRBV4-1
TGCGCCAGCAGCTTGGATTCGGCTAGCGGGGATACGCAGTATTTT,CASSLDSASGDTQYF,TRBJ2-3,once,TRBD2,TRBV5-1
TGTGCCAGCAAGAGTTCTGGGGCCAACGTCCTGACTTTC,CASKSSGANVLTF,TRBJ2-6,.,.,TRBV2
TGCGCCAGCAGCTCTCCGGGACAGGGAAGCTTCTTC,CASSSPGQGSFF,TRBJ2-1,.,TRBD1,TRBV5-1
TGTGCCAGCGTTTTTAGCACGGAGACCCAGTACTTC,CASVFSTETQYF,TRBJ2-5,.,.,TRBV6-1
TGTGCCAGCAGCTCGGGACTAGGAGCTTCCACAGATACGCAGTATTTT,CASSSGLGASTDTQYF,TRBJ2-3,once,TRBD2,TRBV7-9
TGTGCCAGCAGTGAATTGGGGGCGGGTCAGCCCCAGCATTTT,CASSELGAGQPQHF,TRBJ1-5,few,.,TRBV2
TGTGCCAGTACTGCCGGGGGGTTGAGGGGCTACACCTTC,CASTAGGLRGYTF,TRBJ1-2,.,.,TRBV19
TGCAGCGTCACTTCAGGTAACTGGAACACTGAAGCTTTCTTT,CSVTSGNWNTEAFF,TRBJ1-1,.,.,TRBV29-1
TGTGCCAGCAGGGCCGGGGATACGCAGTATTTT,CASRAGDTQYF,TRBJ2-3,few,.,TRBV25-1
TGTGCCAGCAGTGCCGCGGGAGGTTCGAATGAGCAGTTCTTC,CASSAAGGSNEQFF,TRBJ2-1,.,TRBD2,TRBV6-4
TGTGCCAGTAGTAACTTCGGACAGGTGGTTGAAGCTTTCTTT,CASSNFGQVVEAFF,TRBJ1-1,.,TRBD1,TRBV19
TGTGCCAGCAGTTTTAGACAGGGGACCGGGGAGCTGTTTTTT,CASSFRQGTGELFF,TRBJ2-2,once,TRBD1,TRBV28
TGTGCCAGCACTGTAAACGGACTTATGAACACTGAAGCTTTCTTT,CASTVNGLMNTEAFF,TRBJ1-1,.,.,TRBV7-8